This note documents a single T cell receptor beta chain sequence. Profiled with immunoSEQ multiplex PCR; TCRdb holds only in-frame clones, not every one. The sample shows approximately 78,000 clones, roughly 93% of them seen only once. Unmatched junction bases numbered 12, after V lost 6 bases and J lost 11 bases. The CDR3 is made up of 14 amino acids. Germline V gene lookup returns CDR1 MGHDK and CDR2 SYGVNS. This sample was included in a study of T cells after somatic rescue of genetic block. The TCR originated in a man aged 25 to 40. Sequencing input: peripheral blood mononuclear cells (PBMCs). The chain recombines TRBV25-1 with TRBJ2-3; 9 nucleotides agree with TRBD2. CDR3 region: CASSPGGRAGGQYF. The CDR3 DNA sequence: TGTGCCAGCAGCCCTGGCGGGAGGGCCGGGGGGCAGTATTTT.